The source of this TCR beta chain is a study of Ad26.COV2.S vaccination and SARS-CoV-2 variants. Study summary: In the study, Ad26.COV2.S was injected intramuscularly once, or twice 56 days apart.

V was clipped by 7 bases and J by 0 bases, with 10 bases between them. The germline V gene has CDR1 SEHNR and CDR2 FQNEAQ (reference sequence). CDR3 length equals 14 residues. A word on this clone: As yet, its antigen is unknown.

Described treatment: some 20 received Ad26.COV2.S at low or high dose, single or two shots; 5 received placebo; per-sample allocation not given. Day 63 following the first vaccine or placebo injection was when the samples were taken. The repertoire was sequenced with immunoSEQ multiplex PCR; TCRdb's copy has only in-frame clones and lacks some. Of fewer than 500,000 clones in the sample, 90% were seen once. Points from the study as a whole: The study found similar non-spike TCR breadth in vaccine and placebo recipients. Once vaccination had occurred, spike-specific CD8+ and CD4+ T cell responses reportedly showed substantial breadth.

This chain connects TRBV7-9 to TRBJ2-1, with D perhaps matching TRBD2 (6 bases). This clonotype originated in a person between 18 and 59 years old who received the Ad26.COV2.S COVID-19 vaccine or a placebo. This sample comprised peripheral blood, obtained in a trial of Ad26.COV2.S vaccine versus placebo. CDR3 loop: CASTGTSSYNEQFF. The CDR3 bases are TGTGCCAGCACAGGGACTTCCTCCTACAATGAGCAGTTCTTC. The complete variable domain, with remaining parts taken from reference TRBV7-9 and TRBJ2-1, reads DTGVSQNPRHKITKRGQNVTFRCDPISEHNRLYWYRQTLGQGPEFLTYFQNEAQLEKSRLLSDRFSAERPKGSFSTLEIQRTEQGDSAMYLCASTGTSSYNEQFFGPGTRLTVL.